These 23 T cell receptor beta chains were all obtained from the same sample, sequenced in a study of blood T cell repertoires in COVID-19. Profiling relied on immunoSEQ multiplex PCR, and the TCRdb table lists in-frame clones only, not all of them. The sample lists about 280,000 clones, roughly 90% occurring once. The specimen sequenced was PBMCs or T cells enriched from blood (not recorded which). Every receptor here comes from a woman under 40 who had recovered from COVID-19.

V gene TRBV2 combines with J gene TRBJ1-2, with a tentative D call TRBD1 (6 bases). CDR3 length equals 15 residues. V shed 3 bases and J shed 4 bases, with 15 bases lying between them. The germline CDR1 and CDR2 sequences are SNHLY and FYNNEI. The CDR3 DNA follows: TGTGCCAGCAGTGATTGGGGGCCAGGAGGCTATGGCTACACCTTC. Residues: CASSDWGPGGYGYTF.

This clone was seen a single time. This chain links TRBV28 with TRBJ2-7; D is possibly TRBD1 (6 bases). V gave up 6 bases and J gave up 3 bases, with 24 bases separating them. CDR1 MDHEN and CDR2 SYDVKM come from the germline V gene. The CDR3 length is 17 residues. The CDR3 protein is CASRTQYTGLTLYEQYF. The CDR3 DNA follows: TGTGCCAGCAGGACCCAATACACAGGGTTAACGCTCTACGAGCAGTACTTC.

The rearrangement uses TRBV11-3 and TRBJ2-1; weak D call: TRBD2 (5 bases). Germline assignment: CDR1 SGHNT and CDR2 YENEEA. The CDR3 length is 14 residues. V was cut by 1 base and J by 7 bases, with 11 bases left in between. The CDR3 is CASSLVRTENEQFF. DNA of the CDR3: TGTGCCAGCAGCTTAGTTCGGACTGAGAATGAGCAGTTCTTC.

The chain has TRBV5-6 and TRBJ2-7; 8 positions match TRBD1. After removal of 0 bases from V and 2 bases from J, the junction contained 4 bases not matched to a gene. The CDR3 runs to 15 residues. CDR1 is SGHDT, CDR2 YYEEEE, per germline. Here the CDR3 reads CASSLDGTGPYEQYF. CDR3 in DNA: TGTGCCAGCAGCTTGGACGGGACAGGACCCTACGAGCAGTACTTC.

This clone turned up a few times. CDR3 DNA: TGTGCCAGCAGCGGATTGGGGAGGGACACTGAAGCTTTCTTT. Its protein is CASSGLGRDTEAFF. The chain recombines TRBV9 with TRBJ1-1; D is uncertain. The CDR3 is 14 residues long. Trimming shortened V by 3 bases and J by 3 bases, and 12 bases separated the two germline ends. Germline loops: CDR1 SGDLS, CDR2 YYNGEE.

This clone was seen only once. CDR3 bases: TGTGCCAGCAGCCCTAAAGCCTTAACCTCTGGAAACACCATATATTTT. Its translation is CASSPKALTSGNTIYF. The rearrangement uses TRBV7-6 and TRBJ1-3, with unresolved D. In germline, CDR1 is SGHVS, CDR2 FNYEAQ. The CDR3 contains 16 residues. The germline V and J ends were trimmed by 5 bases and 0 bases, with 14 bases remaining between them.

The DNA for the CDR3 is TGTGCCAGCAGCCTCCCAGTGCGGGGGCCTAGCGGGGCTACTAGCACAGATACGCAGTATTTT. Translated: CASSLPVRGPSGATSTDTQYF. The chain combines TRBV21-1 with TRBJ2-3; TRBD2, the table's D call, lacks a check against the DNA. TRBV21-1 is annotated as a pseudogene. The length of the CDR3 is 21 residues.

This rearrangement joins TRBV29-1 to TRBJ2-7, with a weak D call TRBD2 (6 bases). V lost 4 bases and J lost 5, with 18 bases in between. The CDR3 runs to 14 residues. Germline values: CDR1 SQVTM, CDR2 ANQGSEA. The CDR3 region is CSVATTAGPDEQYF. The CDR3 DNA reads as TGCAGCGTTGCTACCACTGCGGGACCGGACGAGCAGTACTTC.

The chain links TRBV5-1 to TRBJ2-3, with a weak D call TRBD2 (6 bases). The CDR3 has 14 residues. Trimming stripped 3 bases from V and 2 bases from J, with 10 bases between. Germline values: CDR1 SGHRS, CDR2 YFSETQ. The DNA of the CDR3 is TGCGCCAGCAGCTCCCGGAGGGCCACAGATACGCAGTATTTT. This translates into CASSSRRATDTQYF. Full variable domain (rest looked up from reference TRBV5-1 and TRBJ2-3): KAGVTQTPRYLIKTRGQQVTLSCSPISGHRSVSWYQQTPGQGLQFLFEYFSETQRNKGNFPGRFSGRQFSNSRSEMNVSTLELGDSALYLCASSSRRATDTQYFGPGTRLTVL.

The chain employs TRBV14 and TRBJ1-2, with D hard to call. CDR3 length: 16 amino acids. The germline V gene encodes CDR1 SGHDN and CDR2 FVKESK. The V gene lost 0 bases and the J gene lost 6 bases, with 17 bases spanning the gap. The CDR3 loop is CASSQEAGTYPDGYTF. Here the CDR3 DNA reads TGTGCCAGCAGCCAAGAAGCAGGCACTTACCCGGATGGCTACACCTTC. Based on the CDR3 plus reference TRBV14 and TRBJ1-2, the full variable domain is EAGVTQFPSHSVIEKGQTVTLRCDPISGHDNLYWYRRVMGKEIKFLLHFVKESKQDESGMPNNRFLAERTGGTYSTLKVQPAELEDSGVYFCASSQEAGTYPDGYTFGSGTRLTVV.

The chain recombines TRBV27 with TRBJ1-2; TRBD1 aligns across 10 bases. V shed 5 bases and J 8 bases; nucleotides not matched to a gene: 11. CDR1 and CDR2 (germline): MNHEY, SMNVEV (reference sequence). The CDR3 runs 15 residues. The CDR3 nucleotides are TGTGCCAGCAGTGTTGTCCCGGGACAGGGGTTAGGCTACACCTTC. It translates to CASSVVPGQGLGYTF.

This chain's CDR3 is CASILAGTQYF. CDR3 bases: TGTGCCAGCATCCTAGCGGGGACGCAGTATTTT. J is TRBJ2-3 and V is TRBV28, with 9 nucleotides matching TRBD2. The CDR3 consists of 11 residues. CDR1 is MDHEN, CDR2 SYDVKM, per germline. V lost 7 bases, J lost 9 bases, and 2 bases stayed unmatched. Combining the CDR3 with reference TRBV28 and TRBJ2-3 gives the whole variable domain DVKVTQSSRYLVKRTGEKVFLECVQDMDHENMFWYRQDPGLGLRLIYFSYDVKMKEKGDIPEGYSVSREKKERFSLILESASTNQTSMYLCASILAGTQYFGPGTRLTVL.

The rearrangement joins TRBV27 to TRBJ1-1; 7 nucleotides agree with TRBD1. Per the germline V gene, CDR1 is MNHEY and CDR2 is SMNVEV (reference sequence). V lost 2 bases and J lost 6; bases outside the gene matches: 6. CDR3 length equals 14 residues. The DNA of the CDR3 is TGTGCCAGCAGTTTACAGGGGGGAAATGCTGAAGCTTTCTTT. This codes for CASSLQGGNAEAFF.

V and J are TRBV19 and TRBJ1-1, with D uncertain. Trimming removed 3 bases from V and 0 bases from J, with 5 bases in between. CDR3 size: 13 residues. Germline lookup yields CDR1 LNHDA and CDR2 SQIVND (reference sequence). This CDR3 is CASSIVLNTEAFF. DNA of the CDR3: TGTGCCAGTAGTATTGTCTTGAACACTGAAGCTTTCTTT.

The rearrangement links TRBV7-3 to TRBJ2-1; 15 bases are shared with TRBD2. With V trimmed by 4 bases and J by 8 bases, 6 bases remained unmatched. This CDR3 spans 16 amino acids. The V gene's germline CDR1 is SGHTA and CDR2 FQGTGA. CDR3 protein: CASSSLGLAGGYEQFF. DNA of the CDR3: TGTGCCAGCAGCTCCCTGGGACTAGCGGGAGGTTATGAGCAGTTCTTC.

This clone has a single count. V usage is TRBV7-8 and J usage is TRBJ1-2; weak D call: TRBD1 (6 bases). With 5 bases removed from V and 6 bases from J, the gap between germline ends came to 16 bases. Germline CDR1 reads SGHVS; CDR2 reads FQNEAQ. The CDR3 length is 14 residues. This CDR3 is CASSNTGMLNGYTF. In DNA, the CDR3 is TGTGCCAGCAGCAACACAGGGATGCTCAATGGCTACACCTTC.

The V and J genes are TRBV28 and TRBJ1-2; D remains unclear. The germline V and J ends were trimmed by 2 bases and 4 bases, with 5 bases remaining between them. From germline, CDR1 is MDHEN and CDR2 SYDVKM. The CDR3 loop spans 12 amino acids. The CDR3 here is CASSLVGYGYTF. The CDR3 bases are TGTGCCAGCAGTTTAGTCGGCTATGGCTACACCTTC.

The chain carries TRBV27 and TRBJ2-7, with D possibly being TRBD2 (5 bases). Germline-derived CDR1 and CDR2 are MNHEY and SMNVEV (reference sequence). Trimming left V 6 bases short and J 0 bases short, with 24 bases between. CDR3 length: 18 residues. As DNA, the CDR3 is TGTGCCAGCAGCCTCCTCCCCTCAGCGGCAAAGGGCTCCTACGAGCAGTACTTC. Protein sequence: CASSLLPSAAKGSYEQYF.

The chain is built from TRBV7-2 and TRBJ2-7, with 8 bases identical to TRBD2. V was pared by 4 bases and J by 4 bases, with 6 bases of the junction left unmatched. CDR3 length: 14 amino acids. Per germline, CDR1 SGHTA and CDR2 FQGNSA. The CDR3 region is CASSYNGRGYEQYF. In nucleotides, the CDR3 is TGTGCCAGCAGCTACAACGGGAGGGGTTACGAGCAGTACTTC.

V and J are TRBV27 and TRBJ2-3; TRBD2 matches at 8 bases. The CDR3 is 15 amino acids. Germline V gene lookup returns CDR1 MNHEY and CDR2 SMNVEV (reference sequence). V lost 0 bases, J lost 5 bases, and 4 bases stayed unmatched. The CDR3 here is CASSLSGGVIDTQYF. CDR3 DNA sequence: TGTGCCAGCAGTTTATCCGGGGGGGTGATAGATACGCAGTATTTT.

The rearrangement joins TRBV27 to TRBJ2-7, with 16 nucleotides matching TRBD2. CDR3 length equals 17 residues. After removal of 4 bases from V and 5 bases from J, the junction contained 8 bases not matched to a gene. Germline CDR1 reads MNHEY; CDR2 reads SMNVEV (reference sequence). The CDR3 DNA sequence: TGTGCCAGCAGTTCGCCCCCGGGACTAGCGGGAGGGCACGAGCAGTACTTC. It specifies CASSSPPGLAGGHEQYF.

V gene TRBV5-1 combines with J gene TRBJ1-1; 9 bases are shared with TRBD1. CDR3 length: 16 residues. Germline loops: CDR1 SGHRS, CDR2 YFSETQ. Unmatched junction bases numbered 7, after V lost 1 base and J lost 3 bases. CDR3 residues: CASSLLPGQGHTEAFF. The CDR3 DNA is TGCGCCAGCAGCTTGCTGCCCGGACAGGGGCACACTGAAGCTTTCTTT.

This chain links TRBV6-1 with TRBJ1-5, with a weak D call TRBD1 (6 bases). Germline loops: CDR1 MNHNS, CDR2 SASEGT. The V end lost 2 bases, the J end lost 4 bases, and 12 bases lay between the germline ends. The CDR3 has 15 amino acids. CDR3 nucleotides: TGTGCCAGCAGTGAAAAAAGACAGGTTAATCAGCCCCAGCATTTT. It translates to CASSEKRQVNQPQHF.